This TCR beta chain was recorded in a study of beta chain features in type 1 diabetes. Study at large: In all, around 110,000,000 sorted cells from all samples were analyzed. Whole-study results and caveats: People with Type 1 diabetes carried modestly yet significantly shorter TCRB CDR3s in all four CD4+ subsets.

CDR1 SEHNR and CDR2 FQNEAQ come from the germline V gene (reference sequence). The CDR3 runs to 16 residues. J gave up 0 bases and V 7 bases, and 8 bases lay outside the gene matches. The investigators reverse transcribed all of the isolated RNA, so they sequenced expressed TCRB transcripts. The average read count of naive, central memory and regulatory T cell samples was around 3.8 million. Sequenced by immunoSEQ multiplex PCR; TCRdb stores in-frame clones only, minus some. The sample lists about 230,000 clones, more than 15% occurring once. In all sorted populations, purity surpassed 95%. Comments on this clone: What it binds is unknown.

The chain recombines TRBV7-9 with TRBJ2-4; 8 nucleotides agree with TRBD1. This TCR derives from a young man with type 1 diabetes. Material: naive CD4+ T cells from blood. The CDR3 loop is CASTSSGGIAKNIQYF. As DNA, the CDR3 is TGTGCCAGCACCTCGTCAGGGGGCATAGCCAAAAACATTCAGTACTTC.